Listed here are 15 T cell receptor beta chains from one sample, sequenced in a study of identical twins (TCRdb year 2016). Libraries came from 5' RACE. The sequencing machine was an Illumina HiSeq 2000. The public reads were reanalyzed by TCRdb: fastp trimming at Q25, MiXCR alignment, in-frame beta chains only. Records with the same CDR3 protein are collapsed into one entry carrying the most frequent genes and DNA. This sample lists about 520,000 distinct CDR3 sequences; about 20% were detected once. About 0.91% of the sample is held by the ten biggest clonotypes. Another study also made use of these data, one on T cells expressing NK-cell markers.

Sequencing used CD4+ T cells sorted from blood. The receptors were gathered from a woman aged 18-29 years in good health.

This clonotype was seen a few times. The chain joins TRBV12-3 or TRBV12-4 to TRBJ1-2; D remains ambiguous. Trimming took off 3 bases at V and 8 bases at J, with 13 bases between the two ends. The CDR3 spans 13 residues. CDR3: CASSFVLPRGYTF. The DNA for the CDR3 is TGTGCCAGCAGTTTCGTCCTCCCAAGAGGCTACACCTTC.

This clonotype was seen a handful of times. The rearrangement joins TRBV10-1 to TRBJ2-3, with unresolved D. The length of the CDR3 is 13 residues. V shed 4 bases and J shed 5 bases, with 10 bases lying between them. In germline, CDR1 is WNHNN, CDR2 SYGVQD (reference sequence). The CDR3 bases are TGCGCCAGCAGTGGCCCCGGCCTAGATACGCAGTATTTT. Translating gives CASSGPGLDTQYF.

This clonotype was found a few times. The rearrangement joins TRBV20-1 to TRBJ2-5; TRBD2 is a possible D gene (5 bases). Looked up from germline, CDR1 is DFQATT and CDR2 is SNEGSKA (reference sequence). The CDR3 has 13 amino acids. V lost 6 bases to trimming and J lost 0 bases, with 11 bases between them. The CDR3 DNA follows: TGCAGTGCCGGGGAAATGTACCAAGAGACCCAGTACTTC. Its translation is CSAGEMYQETQYF.

The sample holds a few counts of this clonotype. The CDR3 DNA is TGTGCAGCAGGGAGGGCGATGGAGACCCAGTACTTC. Its translation: CAAGRAMETQYF. This rearrangement joins TRBV7-9 to TRBJ2-5; 7 nucleotides match TRBD2. Germline CDR1 is SEHNR and CDR2 is FQNEAQ (reference sequence). The CDR3 loop spans 12 amino acids. Looking up the rest from reference TRBV7-9 and TRBJ2-5 gives the full variable domain: DTGVSQNPRHKITKRGQNVTFRCDPISEHNRLYWYRQTLGQGPEFLTYFQNEAQLEKSRLLSDRFSAERPKGSFSTLEIQRTEQGDSAMYLCAAGRAMETQYFGPGTRLLVL.

The chain links TRBV28 to TRBJ2-3; 7 bases are shared with TRBD2. This CDR3 region has 16 residues. Trimming removed 0 bases from V and 0 bases from J; junction bases left unmatched: 3. The V gene's germline CDR1 is MDHEN and CDR2 SYDVKM. For the CDR3, the DNA is TGTGCCAGCAGTTTATGGCTAGCGGACAGCACAGATACGCAGTATTTT. As protein: CASSLWLADSTDTQYF.

The genes are TRBV11-3 and TRBJ2-1; TRBD2 matches at 12 bases. The CDR3 extends over 16 amino acids. The V segment lost 2 bases and the J segment 12 bases; nucleotides outside the gene matches: 11. CDR1 and CDR2 from the germline V gene are SGHNT and YENEEA. CDR3 residues: CASSLSPPSGGAGQFF. Written as DNA, the CDR3 is TGTGCCAGCAGCTTATCCCCCCCTAGCGGGGGGGCCGGGCAGTTCTTC. Filled out from reference TRBV11-3 and TRBJ2-1, the complete variable domain reads EAGVVQSPRYKIIEKKQPVAFWCNPISGHNTLYWYLQNLGQGPELLIRYENEEAVDDSQLPKDRFSAERLKGVDSTLKIQPAELGDSAVYLCASSLSPPSGGAGQFFGPGTRLTVL.

This clonotype was detected ten times or more. This rearrangement joins TRBV20-1 to TRBJ2-7, with D maybe TRBD1 (7 bases). Trimming cost V 0 bases and J 0 bases, with 9 bases left between them. Looked up from germline, CDR1 is DFQATT and CDR2 is SNEGSKA (reference sequence). The CDR3 has 14 residues. CDR3 DNA: TGCAGTGCTAGAGATCAGGGGGGCTCCTACGAGCAGTACTTC. It is translated as CSARDQGGSYEQYF.

The chain joins TRBV7-9 to TRBJ2-7, with 10 bases lining up with TRBD2. V trimming: 4 bases; J trimming: 2 bases; junction bases outside the gene matches: 2. The CDR3 runs to 14 residues. In germline, CDR1 is SEHNR, CDR2 FQNEAQ (reference sequence). CDR3 DNA sequence: TGTGCCAGCAGCTCAGCGGGGGGGGCCTACGAGCAGTACTTC. Amino acids: CASSSAGGAYEQYF.

This clonotype was counted a few times. The V and J genes are TRBV20-1 and TRBJ2-3; D is undetermined. The CDR3 loop spans 13 amino acids. V was trimmed by 3 bases and J by 0 bases, leaving 7 bases between them. Germline V CDR1 and CDR2: DFQATT, SNEGSKA (reference sequence). The CDR3 DNA sequence: TGCAGTGCTAGTGTCCAAAGCACAGATACGCAGTATTTT. Its protein is CSASVQSTDTQYF.

The chain joins TRBV20-1 to TRBJ1-5, with a weak D call TRBD1 (5 bases). Deletions cut 3 bases from V and 6 bases from J, with 12 bases between. Germline V gives CDR1 DFQATT, CDR2 SNEGSKA (reference sequence). CDR3 size: 13 residues. CDR3 DNA sequence: TGCAGTGCTAGCCAGGGTTCTCGTCAGCCCCAGCATTTT. It translates to CSASQGSRQPQHF.

V gene TRBV29-1 combines with J gene TRBJ2-3; D unclear. Trimming removed 5 bases at V and 2 bases at J, with 14 bases between. CDR1 SQVTM and CDR2 ANQGSEA come from the germline V gene. This CDR3 contains 14 residues. This CDR3 reads CSVSMVVITDTQYF. Here the CDR3 DNA reads TGCAGCGTTTCAATGGTTGTGATCACAGATACGCAGTATTTT.

This clonotype has more than one count but fewer than ten. V and J are TRBV12-5 and TRBJ1-1, with D possibly being TRBD1 (6 bases). This CDR3 comprises 17 residues. V shed 4 bases and J shed 4 bases, with 22 bases lying between them. The germline CDR1 and CDR2 sequences are LGHNT and FRNRAP. As DNA, the CDR3 is TGTGCTAGTGGTTCCCGGGGGGCCGCTCCTGGAGGCACTGAAGCTTTCTTT. Translating it yields CASGSRGAAPGGTEAFF.

The V and J genes are TRBV5-1 and TRBJ2-1; 8 bases are a match to TRBD1. V lost 4 bases and J lost 4; bases outside the gene matches: 7. The CDR3 is made up of 15 amino acids. Germline values: CDR1 SGHRS, CDR2 YFSETQ. CDR3 region: CASSTRTGTYNEQFF. Here the CDR3 DNA reads TGCGCCAGCAGCACTCGGACAGGGACATACAATGAGCAGTTCTTC.

The chain is built from TRBV7-2 and TRBJ2-7; D may correspond to TRBD1 or TRBD2 (7 bases each). The CDR3 extends over 15 amino acids. Germline lookup yields CDR1 SGHTA and CDR2 FQGNSA. Trimming took off 6 bases at V and 2 bases at J, with 17 bases between the two ends. CDR3 nucleotide sequence: TGTGCCAGCAGTTATTTCAGCGGGACAGCCTACGAGCAGTACTTC. Encoded protein: CASSYFSGTAYEQYF.

The rearrangement uses TRBV10-2 and TRBJ2-6; unclear D gene. Per the germline V gene, CDR1 is WSHSY and CDR2 is SAAADI. This CDR3 is 14 amino acids long. The ends were cut back, 8 bases at V and 0 bases at J, with 8 bases in the middle. The CDR3 sequence: CASDSFSGANVLTF. Here the CDR3 DNA reads TGCGCCAGCGATAGTTTCTCTGGGGCCAACGTCCTGACTTTC.